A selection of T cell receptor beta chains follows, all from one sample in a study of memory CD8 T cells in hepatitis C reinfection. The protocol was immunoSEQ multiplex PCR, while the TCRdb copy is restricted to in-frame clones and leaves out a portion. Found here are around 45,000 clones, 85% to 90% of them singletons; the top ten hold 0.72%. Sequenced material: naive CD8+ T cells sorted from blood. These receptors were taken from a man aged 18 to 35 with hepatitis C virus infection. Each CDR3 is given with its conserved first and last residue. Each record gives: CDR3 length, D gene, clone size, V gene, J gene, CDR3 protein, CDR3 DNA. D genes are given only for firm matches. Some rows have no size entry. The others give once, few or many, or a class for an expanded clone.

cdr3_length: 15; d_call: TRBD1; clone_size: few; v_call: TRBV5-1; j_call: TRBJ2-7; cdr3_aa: CASSWRTGGFYEQYF; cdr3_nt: TGCGCCAGCAGCTGGCGGACAGGGGGTTTCTACGAGCAGTACTTC
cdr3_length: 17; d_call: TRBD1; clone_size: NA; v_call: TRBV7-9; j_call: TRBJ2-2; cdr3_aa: CASSEVAGQANTGELFF; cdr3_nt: TGTGCCAGCAGCGAAGTCGCTGGACAGGCGAACACCGGGGAGCTGTTTTTT
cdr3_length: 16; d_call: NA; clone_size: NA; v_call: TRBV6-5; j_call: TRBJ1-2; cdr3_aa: CASSYSFGGGTYGYTF; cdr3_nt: TGTGCCAGCAGTTACTCTTTCGGGGGAGGAACTTATGGCTACACCTTC
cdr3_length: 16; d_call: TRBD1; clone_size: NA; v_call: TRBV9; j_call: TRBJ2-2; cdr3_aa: CASSAPGQGITGELFF; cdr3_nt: TGTGCCAGCAGCGCCCCGGGACAGGGAATAACCGGGGAGCTGTTTTTT
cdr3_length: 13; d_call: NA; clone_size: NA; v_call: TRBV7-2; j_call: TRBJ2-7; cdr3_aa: CASSLEPDYEQYF; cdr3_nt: TGTGCCAGCAGCTTAGAACCCGACTACGAGCAGTACTTC
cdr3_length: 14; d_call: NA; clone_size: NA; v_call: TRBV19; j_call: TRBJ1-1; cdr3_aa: CASSIAPPRTEAFF; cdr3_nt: TGTGCCAGTAGTATAGCACCCCCCCGGACTGAAGCTTTCTTT
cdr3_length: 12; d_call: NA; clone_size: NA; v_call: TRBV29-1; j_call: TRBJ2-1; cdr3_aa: CSGVQGYNEQFF; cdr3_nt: TGCAGCGGAGTCCAGGGCTACAATGAGCAGTTCTTC
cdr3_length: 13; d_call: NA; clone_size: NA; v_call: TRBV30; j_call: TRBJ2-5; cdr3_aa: CAWSTGYQETQYF; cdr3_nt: TGTGCCTGGAGTACAGGGTACCAAGAGACCCAGTACTTC
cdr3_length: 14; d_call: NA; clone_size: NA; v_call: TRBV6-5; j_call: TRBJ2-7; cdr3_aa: CASRIYTGTYEQYF; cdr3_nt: TGTGCCAGCAGAATATATACAGGAACCTACGAGCAGTACTTC
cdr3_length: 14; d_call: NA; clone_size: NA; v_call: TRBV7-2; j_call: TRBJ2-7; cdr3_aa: CASSQGNGGDEQYF; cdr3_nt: TGTGCCAGCAGCCAGGGAAATGGAGGGGACGAGCAGTACTTC
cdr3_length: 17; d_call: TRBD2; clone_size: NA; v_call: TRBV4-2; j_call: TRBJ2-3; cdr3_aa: CASSQDSSGLAKDTQYF; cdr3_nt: TGTGCCAGCAGCCAAGACTCCAGTGGACTAGCCAAAGATACGCAGTATTTT
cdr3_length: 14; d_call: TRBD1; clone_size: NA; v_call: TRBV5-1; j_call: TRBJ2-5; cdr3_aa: CASSFTGGQETQYF; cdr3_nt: TGCGCCAGCAGCTTCACAGGGGGCCAAGAGACCCAGTACTTC
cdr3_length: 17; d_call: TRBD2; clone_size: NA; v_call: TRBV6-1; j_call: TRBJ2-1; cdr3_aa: CASSAGLAGDPLTEQFF; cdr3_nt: TGTGCCAGCAGTGCGGGACTAGCGGGGGACCCACTTACTGAGCAGTTCTTC
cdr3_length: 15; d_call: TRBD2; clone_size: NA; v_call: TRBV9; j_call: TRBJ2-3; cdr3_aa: CASSGGLDYPDTQYF; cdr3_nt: TGTGCCAGCAGCGGGGGACTAGATTATCCAGATACGCAGTATTTT
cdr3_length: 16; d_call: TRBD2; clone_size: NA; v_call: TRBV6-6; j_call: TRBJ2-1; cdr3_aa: CASSLSGRAPYNEQFF; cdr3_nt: TGTGCCAGCAGTCTCAGCGGGAGGGCACCATACAATGAGCAGTTCTTC
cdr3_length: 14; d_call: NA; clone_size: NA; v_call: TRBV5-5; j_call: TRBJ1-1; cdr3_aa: CASSPGLMNTEAFF; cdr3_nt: TGTGCCAGCAGCCCGGGACTGATGAACACTGAAGCTTTCTTT
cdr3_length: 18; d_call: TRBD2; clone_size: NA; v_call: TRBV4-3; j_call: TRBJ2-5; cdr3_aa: CASSQDQRSGGPQETQYF; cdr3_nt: TGCGCCAGCAGCCAAGATCAAAGGAGCGGGGGGCCCCAAGAGACCCAGTACTTC
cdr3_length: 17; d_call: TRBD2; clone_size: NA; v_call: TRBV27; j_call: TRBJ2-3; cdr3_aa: CASSVLLAGGPGDTQYF; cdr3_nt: TGTGCCAGCAGTGTTCTCTTGGCGGGAGGGCCGGGTGATACGCAGTATTTT
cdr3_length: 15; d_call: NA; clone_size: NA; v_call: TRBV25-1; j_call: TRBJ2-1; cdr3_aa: CASSKPAGLGNEQFF; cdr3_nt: TGTGCCAGCAGTAAACCGGCGGGTCTTGGCAATGAGCAGTTCTTC
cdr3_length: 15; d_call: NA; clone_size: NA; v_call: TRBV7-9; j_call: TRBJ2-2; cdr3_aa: CASSLVPTDTGELFF; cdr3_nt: TGTGCCAGCAGCTTAGTGCCTACGGACACCGGGGAGCTGTTTTTT
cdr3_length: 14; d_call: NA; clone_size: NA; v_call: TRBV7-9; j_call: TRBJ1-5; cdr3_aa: CASSSTDSYQPQHF; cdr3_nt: TGTGCCAGCAGCTCTACGGACAGCTATCAGCCCCAGCATTTT
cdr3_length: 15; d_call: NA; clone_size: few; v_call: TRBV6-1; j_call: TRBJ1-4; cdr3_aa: CASSEYRATNEKLFF; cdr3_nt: TGTGCCAGCAGTGAGTACAGAGCAACTAATGAAAAACTGTTTTTT
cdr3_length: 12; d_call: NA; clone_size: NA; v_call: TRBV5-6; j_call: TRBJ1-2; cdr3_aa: CASSPGGYGYTF; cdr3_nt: TGTGCCAGCAGCCCTGGAGGCTATGGCTACACCTTC
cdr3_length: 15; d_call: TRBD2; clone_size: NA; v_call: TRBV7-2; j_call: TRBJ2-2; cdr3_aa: CASSFLAGDPGGLFF; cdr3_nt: TGTGCCAGCAGCTTCCTAGCGGGAGACCCGGGGGGGCTGTTTTTT
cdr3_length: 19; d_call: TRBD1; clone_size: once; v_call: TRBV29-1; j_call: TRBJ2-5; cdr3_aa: CSVLGEISLAQGVQETQYF; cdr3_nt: TGCAGCGTCCTCGGCGAGATTAGCCTCGCACAGGGGGTACAAGAGACCCAGTACTTC
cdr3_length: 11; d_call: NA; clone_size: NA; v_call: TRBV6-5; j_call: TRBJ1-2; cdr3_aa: CASSWGDGYTF; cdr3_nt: TGTGCCAGCAGTTGGGGGGATGGCTACACCTTC
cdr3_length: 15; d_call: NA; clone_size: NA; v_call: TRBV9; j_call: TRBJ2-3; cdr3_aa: CASSVAGNPTDTQYF; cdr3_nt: TGTGCCAGCAGCGTAGCAGGAAATCCCACAGATACGCAGTATTTT
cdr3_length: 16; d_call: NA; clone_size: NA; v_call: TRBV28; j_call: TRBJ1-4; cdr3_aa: CASSLYRRATNEKLFF; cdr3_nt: TGTGCCAGCAGTTTGTATAGACGGGCAACTAATGAAAAACTGTTTTTT
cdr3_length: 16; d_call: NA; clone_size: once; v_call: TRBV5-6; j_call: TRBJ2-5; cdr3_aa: CASSPRVRQSQETQYF; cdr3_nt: TGTGCCAGCAGCCCCCGGGTGAGACAGAGCCAAGAGACCCAGTACTTC
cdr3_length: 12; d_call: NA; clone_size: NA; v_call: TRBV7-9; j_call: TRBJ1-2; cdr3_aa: CASSLDGYGYTF; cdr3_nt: TGTGCCAGCAGCTTAGACGGTTATGGCTACACCTTC
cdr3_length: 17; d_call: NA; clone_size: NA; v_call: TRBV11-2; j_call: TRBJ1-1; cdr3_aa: CASSPQGQTGLDTEAFF; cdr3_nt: TGTGCCAGCAGCCCTCAGGGTCAGACAGGACTAGATACTGAAGCTTTCTTT
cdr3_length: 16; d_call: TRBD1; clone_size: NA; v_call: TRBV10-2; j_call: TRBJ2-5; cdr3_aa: CASSARLTGLQETQYF; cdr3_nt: TGCGCCAGCAGTGCCCGCCTGACAGGGCTGCAAGAGACCCAGTACTTC
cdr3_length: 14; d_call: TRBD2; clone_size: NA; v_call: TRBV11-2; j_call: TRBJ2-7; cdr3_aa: CASSLGGLAYEQYF; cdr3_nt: TGTGCCAGCAGCTTGGGAGGGTTGGCCTACGAGCAGTACTTC
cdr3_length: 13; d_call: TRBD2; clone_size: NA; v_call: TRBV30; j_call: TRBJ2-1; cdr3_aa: CAWTRGGYNEQFF; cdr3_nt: TGTGCCTGGACTCGGGGGGGGTACAATGAGCAGTTCTTC
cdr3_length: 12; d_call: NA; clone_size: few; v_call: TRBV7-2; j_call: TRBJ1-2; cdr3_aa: CASPQGFGGYTF; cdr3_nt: TGTGCCAGCCCGCAGGGGTTTGGGGGCTACACCTTC
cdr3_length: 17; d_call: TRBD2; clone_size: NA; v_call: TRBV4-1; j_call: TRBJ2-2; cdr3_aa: CASSQEGLAGGTGELFF; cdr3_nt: TGCGCCAGCAGCCAAGAGGGACTAGCGGGGGGCACCGGGGAGCTGTTTTTT
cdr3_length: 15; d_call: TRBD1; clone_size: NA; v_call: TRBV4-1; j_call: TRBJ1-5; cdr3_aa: CASSLPEGTGQPQHF; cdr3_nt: TGCGCCAGCAGCCTCCCGGAGGGGACAGGACAGCCCCAGCATTTT
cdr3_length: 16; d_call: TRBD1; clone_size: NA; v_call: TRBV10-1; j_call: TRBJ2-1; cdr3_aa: CASSPGTGGSYNEQFF; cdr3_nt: TGCGCCAGCAGCCCCGGGACAGGGGGCTCCTACAATGAGCAGTTCTTC
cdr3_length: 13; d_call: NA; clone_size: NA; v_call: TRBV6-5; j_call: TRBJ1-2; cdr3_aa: CASRGPLYYGYTF; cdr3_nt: TGTGCCAGCAGGGGGCCCCTTTACTATGGCTACACCTTC
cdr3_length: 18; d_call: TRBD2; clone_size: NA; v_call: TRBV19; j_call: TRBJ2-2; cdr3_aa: CASSPGTSGGLHTGELFF; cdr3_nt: TGTGCCAGTAGTCCTGGGACTAGCGGGGGCCTACACACCGGGGAGCTGTTTTTT
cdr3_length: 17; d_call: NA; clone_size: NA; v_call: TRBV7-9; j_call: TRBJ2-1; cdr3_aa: CASSSPAGGRAYNEQFF; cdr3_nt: TGTGCCAGCAGCTCACCCGCAGGCGGGCGGGCCTACAATGAGCAGTTCTTC
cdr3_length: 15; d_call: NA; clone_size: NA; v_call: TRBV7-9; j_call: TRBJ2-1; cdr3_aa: CASSLEYSLFDEQFF; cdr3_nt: TGTGCCAGCAGCTTAGAATACTCCCTTTTCGATGAGCAGTTCTTC
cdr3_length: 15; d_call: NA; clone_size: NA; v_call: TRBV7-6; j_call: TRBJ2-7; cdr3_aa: CASSPTSGGLYEQYF; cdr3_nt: TGTGCCAGCAGCCCGACTAGTGGGGGACTCTACGAGCAGTACTTC
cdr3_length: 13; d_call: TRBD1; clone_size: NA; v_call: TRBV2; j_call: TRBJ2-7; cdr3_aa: CASLGTGSYEQYF; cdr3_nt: TGTGCCAGCTTAGGGACAGGGTCCTACGAGCAGTACTTC
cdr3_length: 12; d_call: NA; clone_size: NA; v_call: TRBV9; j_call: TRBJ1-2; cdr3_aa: CASSLQTGGYTF; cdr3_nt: TGTGCCAGCAGCCTCCAAACAGGAGGCTACACCTTC
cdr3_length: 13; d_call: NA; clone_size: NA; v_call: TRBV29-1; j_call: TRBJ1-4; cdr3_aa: CSVQGGVNEKLFF; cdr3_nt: TGCAGCGTTCAGGGAGGGGTTAATGAAAAACTGTTTTTT
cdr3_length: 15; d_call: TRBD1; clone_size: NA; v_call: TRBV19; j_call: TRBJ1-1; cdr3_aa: CASRATGLGGTEAFF; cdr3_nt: TGTGCCAGTAGAGCGACAGGGCTTGGCGGCACTGAAGCTTTCTTT
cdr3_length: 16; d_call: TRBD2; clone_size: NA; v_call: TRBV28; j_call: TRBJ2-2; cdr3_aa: CASRGTSVQGPGELFF; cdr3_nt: TGTGCCAGCAGGGGCACTAGCGTTCAAGGTCCCGGGGAGCTGTTTTTT
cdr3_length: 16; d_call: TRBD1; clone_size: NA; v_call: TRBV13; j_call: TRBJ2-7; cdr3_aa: CASSLSTGQGSWEQYF; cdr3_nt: TGTGCCAGCAGCTTATCTACGGGACAGGGATCTTGGGAGCAGTACTTC